Below are 31 T cell receptor beta chains sequenced from a single sample in a study of CDR3 diversity in severe acne. Using its own MiXCR run on the PCR reads, TCRdb lists one record per CDR3 protein. This sample yields 89,000 or so distinct CDR3 sequences, of which about 50% are seen a single time; roughly 9.1% belongs to the top ten. Material: blood. All receptors derive from a male donor in good health, serving as a control.

Many counts were recorded for this clonotype. The chain carries TRBV30 and TRBJ2-5, with a weak D call TRBD2 (5 bases). Germline V gives CDR1 GTSNPN, CDR2 SVGIG (reference sequence). The CDR3 is 15 amino acids. Trimming cost V 0 bases and J 4 bases, with 15 bases left between them. CDR3 loop: CAWSVRLAGVETQYF. CDR3 sequence (DNA): TGTGCCTGGAGTGTAAGGCTAGCTGGGGTAGAGACCCAGTACTTC.

J is TRBJ2-7 and V is TRBV4-1; 9 bases match TRBD1. Trimming took 2 bases from V and 0 from J; bases not matched to a gene: 5. The CDR3 loop spans 16 amino acids. Germline values: CDR1 MGHRA, CDR2 YSYEKL. CDR3 sequence reads: CASSQPTGQGSYEQYF. As DNA, the CDR3 is TGCGCCAGCAGCCAACCAACGGGACAGGGCTCCTACGAGCAGTACTTC.

The V and J genes are TRBV29-1 and TRBJ2-4; 7 nucleotides line up with TRBD1. The CDR3 totals 12 residues. After removal of 8 bases from V and 6 bases from J, the junction contained 7 bases not matched to a gene. Germline assignment: CDR1 SQVTM and CDR2 ANQGSEA. The CDR3 DNA follows: TGCAGCACCCGACAGGGCGGAAACATTCAGTACTTC. This encodes CSTRQGGNIQYF.

This clonotype was picked up many times. The chain uses TRBV7-6 and TRBJ1-6, with 9 bases lining up with TRBD1. Germline lookup yields CDR1 SGHVS and CDR2 FNYEAQ. The length of the CDR3 is 15 residues. The V and J ends lost 6 bases and 7 bases, in that order; junction bases with no gene match: 7. The CDR3 DNA sequence: TGTGCCAGCAGTCCCACAGGGGGCCGAAATTCACCCCTCCACTTT. Residues: CASSPTGGRNSPLHF.

With regard to this clonotype: No DNA is shown, since the ends of the CDR3 on it are uncertain; the CDR3 is the one TCRdb lists. The J gene is TRBJ2-1, the V gene TRBV5-1; the table calls TRBD2, which could not be checked here. Ends included, the CDR3 has 23 residues. Germline V gene lookup returns CDR1 SGHRS and CDR2 YFSETQ. CDR3 sequence: CASSFYICSASPIGTSGRNEQFF.

This chain connects TRBV5-1 to TRBJ2-2, with TRBD2 identical over 10 bases. Per germline, CDR1 SGHRS and CDR2 YFSETQ. The J segment lost 4 bases and the V segment lost 1 base, leaving 1 base of the junction unmatched. The length of the CDR3 is 15 residues. In nucleotides, the CDR3 is TGCGCCAGCAGCTTGATAGCGGGAGGCACCGGGGAGCTGTTTTTT. Encoded protein: CASSLIAGGTGELFF.

The chain recombines TRBV11-2 with TRBJ1-1; 10 bases fit TRBD1. Germline V gene sequence: CDR1 SGHAT, CDR2 FQNNGV. The CDR3 covers 18 residues. The ends lost 3 bases at V and 1 base at J; junction bases unmatched: 11. CDR3 sequence reads: CASSFPWDRGLQNTEAFF. The CDR3 DNA reads as TGTGCCAGCAGCTTTCCCTGGGACAGGGGACTACAGAACACTGAAGCTTTCTTT.

This clonotype showed up just a few times. The gene calls are TRBV7-8 and TRBJ2-5, with TRBD2 matching 8 bases. CDR1 and CDR2 from the germline V gene are SGHVS and FQNEAQ. The CDR3 extends over 15 amino acids. Trimming took 0 bases from V and 3 from J; bases not matched to a gene: 3. For the CDR3, the DNA is TGTGCCAGCAGCTTAGCTATTAGCGGGAAAGAGACCCAGTACTTC. This translates into CASSLAISGKETQYF.

V gene TRBV20-1 combines with J gene TRBJ2-3; 9 positions agree with TRBD2. V trimming: 3 bases; J trimming: 2 bases; junction bases outside the gene matches: 9. The CDR3 covers 16 residues. Germline V gene sequence: CDR1 DFQATT, CDR2 SNEGSKA (reference sequence). CDR3 amino acids: CSARVAGGPDTDTQYF. DNA for the CDR3: TGCAGTGCTAGGGTGGCGGGAGGGCCCGACACAGATACGCAGTATTTT.

This clonotype was seen a handful of times. Without the conserved terminal phenylalanine or tryptophan, this CDR3 likely stems from a read error. The DNA is omitted, as the CDR3 cannot be located on it reliably, and the CDR3 follows TCRdb's listing. The rearrangement links TRBV20-1 to TRBJ2-1; no check of the table's D call, TRBD1, against the DNA was made. 16 amino acids form the CDR3, both terminal residues included. Germline V lookup: CDR1 DFQATT, CDR2 SNEGSKA (reference sequence). The CDR3 sequence: CSARVQKGAEGYTFGS.

The genes are TRBV2 and TRBJ2-5; weak D call: TRBD1 (5 bases). V was clipped by 5 bases and J by 8 bases, with 21 bases between them. CDR3 length: 15 residues. CDR1 is SNHLY and CDR2 is FYNNEI in the germline V gene. The CDR3 spells CASSKLTVVGETQYF. The DNA of the CDR3 is TGTGCCAGCAGTAAGCTTACCGTCGTAGGGGAAACCCAGTACTTC.

The rearrangement joins TRBV7-6 to TRBJ1-1, with a weak D call TRBD1 (5 bases). TRBJ2-1 matches the DNA end more closely, so the J call is doubtful. This CDR3 has 19 residues. CDR1 and CDR2 (germline): SGHVS, FNYEAQ. CDR3 in amino acids: CASSLLAPDTSLSVNEQFF. The CDR3 DNA follows: TGTGCCAGCAGCTTACTTGCCCCGGACACCAGCTTAAGTGTCAATGAGCAGTTCTTC.

This clonotype was found many times. This chain connects TRBV13 to TRBJ1-1; D call uncertain. Germline values: CDR1 PRHDT, CDR2 FYEKMQ (reference sequence). Trimming stripped 4 bases from V and 0 bases from J, with 15 bases between. CDR3 length: 16 amino acids. CDR3 region: CASSYPGRSMNTEAFF. As DNA, the CDR3 is TGTGCCAGCAGCTACCCGGGCAGGTCTATGAACACTGAAGCTTTCTTT.

Sample share makes this clonotype medium-sized. This rearrangement joins TRBV20-1 to TRBJ2-1; the D gene is possibly TRBD2 (5 bases). The CDR3 sequence is 14 residues long. From germline, CDR1 is DFQATT and CDR2 SNEGSKA (reference sequence). The V end lost 0 bases, the J end lost 4 bases, and 10 bases lay between the germline ends. In nucleotides, the CDR3 is TGCAGTGCTAGAGAAGAGGGAACTTACAATGAGCAGTTCTTC. Protein sequence: CSAREEGTYNEQFF.

CDR3 DNA sequence: TGTGCCACCAGCAGACGACTGCCACCAGATACGCAGTATTTT. Translating gives CATSRRLPPDTQYF. The chain is built from TRBV15 and TRBJ2-3; D remains unclear. V dropped 2 bases and J dropped 4 bases, with 10 bases sitting between them. Per germline, CDR1 LNHNV and CDR2 YYDKDF (reference sequence). The CDR3 has 14 amino acids.

This clonotype was seen more than once but under ten times. The V call is TRBV7-2, the J call TRBJ1-2; D unclear. The CDR3 consists of 15 residues. V shed 4 bases and J shed 4 bases, with 16 bases lying between them. Germline V gene sequence: CDR1 SGHTA, CDR2 FQGNSA. The CDR3 DNA is TGTGCCAGCAGCTCCCAAGGTTCCTCGTTCTATGGCTACACCTTC. Its protein product is CASSSQGSSFYGYTF.

The V gene is TRBV24-1, the J gene TRBJ2-7; TRBD1 matches at 7 bases. The CDR3 runs to 15 residues. V shed 9 bases, J shed 3 bases, and the junction held 13 bases outside the gene matches. CDR1 and CDR2 from the germline V gene are KGHDR and SFDVKD. The CDR3 reads CATRNRRDRGYEQYF. The CDR3 nucleotides read TGTGCCACCCGCAACCGACGGGACAGAGGCTACGAGCAGTACTTC.

About this clonotype: At one boundary the junction diverges from the germline segment, which might be a read error. The chain carries TRBV2 and TRBJ1-1; a possible D gene is TRBD1 (6 bases). CDR1 and CDR2 (germline): SNHLY, FYNNEI. The CDR3 loop spans 13 amino acids. CDR3 amino acids: CASLQGWNTEAFF. CDR3 DNA: TGTGCCAGCTTGCAGGGGTGGAACACTGAGGCTTTCTTT.

Comments on this clonotype: Germline and junction disagree at one end, which may indicate a read error. This rearrangement joins TRBV20-1 to TRBJ2-2, with TRBD1 matching over 9 bases. Germline V lookup: CDR1 DFQATT, CDR2 SNEGSKA (reference sequence). This CDR3 region has 14 residues. CDR3 sequence (DNA): TGCAGTGCTAGACGGACAGGGGAGACCGGGGAGCTATTTTTT. It is translated as CSARRTGETGELFF.

The CDR3 sequence is CASSVAGDRYQPQYF. The CDR3 nucleotides read TGTGCCAGCAGCGTAGCTGGGGACCGTTATCAGCCCCAGTACTTC. The rearrangement links TRBV9 to TRBJ2-5; D may be TRBD1 or TRBD2 (5 bases each). The V gene lost 0 bases and the J gene lost 9 bases, with 18 bases spanning the gap. This CDR3 region has 15 residues. The germline V gene encodes CDR1 SGDLS and CDR2 YYNGEE.

The V and J genes are TRBV11-2 and TRBJ1-6, with D possibly being TRBD1 (5 bases). V dropped 5 bases and J dropped 6 bases, with 14 bases sitting between them. The CDR3 is 15 residues long. Germline V gene lookup returns CDR1 SGHAT and CDR2 FQNNGV. The CDR3 nucleotides read TGTGCCAGCAGCCCGCGACAGAATCCTAATTCACCCCTCCACTTT. It encodes CASSPRQNPNSPLHF.

The chain couples TRBV2 to TRBJ1-2; D gene unclear. From germline, CDR1 is SNHLY and CDR2 FYNNEI. The CDR3 runs 14 residues. Trimming shortened V by 0 bases and J by 4 bases, and 9 bases separated the two germline ends. The CDR3 sequence: CASSEAPIGYGYTF. For the CDR3, the DNA is TGTGCCAGCAGTGAAGCTCCCATAGGCTATGGCTACACCTTC.

J is TRBJ1-1 and V is TRBV20-1; D might be TRBD1 (5 bases). Between the trimmed V and J ends, which lost 1 base and 5 bases, there was a span of 8 bases. The CDR3 contains 12 residues. Germline assignment: CDR1 DFQATT and CDR2 SNEGSKA (reference sequence). The CDR3 DNA reads TGCAGTGCTAGAGGGGGGGGGACTGAAGCTTTCTTT. This codes for CSARGGGTEAFF.

In its sample, this clonotype was seen many times. The CDR3: CASRGSANYGYTF. In DNA, the CDR3 is TGTGCCAGCAGGGGATCGGCTAACTATGGCTACACCTTC. The chain combines TRBV6-4 with TRBJ1-2; D is unclear. The germline V gene encodes CDR1 MRHNA and CDR2 SNTAGT. This CDR3 contains 13 residues. The germline V and J ends were trimmed by 6 bases and 0 bases, with 8 bases remaining between them.

The rearrangement joins TRBV12-3 or TRBV12-4 to TRBJ2-3; D is ambiguous. Trimming cost V 3 bases and J 5 bases, with 12 bases left between them. The CDR3 contains 14 residues. CDR3 sequence reads: CASSFAIPLDTQYF. CDR3 in DNA: TGTGCCAGCAGTTTCGCAATCCCCCTAGATACGCAGTATTTT.

This clonotype was detected a few times. The chain recombines TRBV9 with TRBJ2-3; maybe TRBD1 (7 bases). Germline loops: CDR1 SGDLS, CDR2 YYNGEE. Between the trimmed V and J ends, which lost 4 bases and 6 bases, there was a span of 15 bases. CDR3 size: 14 residues. CDR3 nucleotides: TGTGCCAGCAGCACCGACAGGGAGGACGATACGCAGTATTTT. Protein sequence: CASSTDREDDTQYF.

This clonotype was counted only a few times. A read error may explain this, as a much larger clone is one base away. J is TRBJ1-2 and V is TRBV6-5; 7 bases fit TRBD1. The CDR3 totals 14 residues. Germline V gene sequence: CDR1 MNHEY, CDR2 SVGAGI. The CDR3 DNA is TGTGCCAGCAGTCGTCGGACAGGCCTCTATGGCTACGCCTTC. Translation: CASSRRTGLYGYAF.

V usage is TRBV7-8 and J usage is TRBJ2-5; unclear D gene. In germline, CDR1 is SGHVS, CDR2 FQNEAQ. The CDR3 covers 14 residues. Trimming took 2 bases from V and 5 from J, leaving 12 bases between them. The CDR3 here is CASSLFGPPETQYF. In DNA form, the CDR3 reads TGTGCCAGCAGCTTATTTGGTCCTCCGGAGACCCAGTACTTC.

This clonotype has ten or more counts. The chain links TRBV3-1 to TRBJ2-1; 8 bases align to TRBD2. CDR1 is LGHDT, CDR2 YNNKEL, per germline (reference sequence). The CDR3 length is 16 residues. The ends lost 1 base at V and 7 bases at J; junction bases unmatched: 9. The CDR3 region has the DNA TGTGCCAGCAGCCAAGTATCAGCGGGAGTAGGGAATGAGCAGTTCTTC. It specifies CASSQVSAGVGNEQFF.

The CDR3 DNA follows: TGTGCCAGCAGTGTAGCGGGGTGGGCAGATACGCAGCATTTT. It encodes CASSVAGWADTQHF. V gene TRBV25-1 combines with J gene TRBJ2-3; no clear D gene. Matching the DNA end better, TRBJ1-5 makes the J call doubtful. The CDR3 length is 14 residues. CDR1 and CDR2 from the germline V gene are MGHDK and SYGVNS.

This rearrangement joins TRBV6-5 to TRBJ1-3; D gene unclear. The CDR3 loop spans 13 amino acids. CDR1 and CDR2 (germline): MNHEY, SVGAGI. Deletions cut 5 bases from V and 7 bases from J, with 12 bases between. CDR3 amino acids: CASSGTVGNTIYF. CDR3 bases: TGTGCCAGCAGTGGCACAGTAGGGAACACCATATATTTT.